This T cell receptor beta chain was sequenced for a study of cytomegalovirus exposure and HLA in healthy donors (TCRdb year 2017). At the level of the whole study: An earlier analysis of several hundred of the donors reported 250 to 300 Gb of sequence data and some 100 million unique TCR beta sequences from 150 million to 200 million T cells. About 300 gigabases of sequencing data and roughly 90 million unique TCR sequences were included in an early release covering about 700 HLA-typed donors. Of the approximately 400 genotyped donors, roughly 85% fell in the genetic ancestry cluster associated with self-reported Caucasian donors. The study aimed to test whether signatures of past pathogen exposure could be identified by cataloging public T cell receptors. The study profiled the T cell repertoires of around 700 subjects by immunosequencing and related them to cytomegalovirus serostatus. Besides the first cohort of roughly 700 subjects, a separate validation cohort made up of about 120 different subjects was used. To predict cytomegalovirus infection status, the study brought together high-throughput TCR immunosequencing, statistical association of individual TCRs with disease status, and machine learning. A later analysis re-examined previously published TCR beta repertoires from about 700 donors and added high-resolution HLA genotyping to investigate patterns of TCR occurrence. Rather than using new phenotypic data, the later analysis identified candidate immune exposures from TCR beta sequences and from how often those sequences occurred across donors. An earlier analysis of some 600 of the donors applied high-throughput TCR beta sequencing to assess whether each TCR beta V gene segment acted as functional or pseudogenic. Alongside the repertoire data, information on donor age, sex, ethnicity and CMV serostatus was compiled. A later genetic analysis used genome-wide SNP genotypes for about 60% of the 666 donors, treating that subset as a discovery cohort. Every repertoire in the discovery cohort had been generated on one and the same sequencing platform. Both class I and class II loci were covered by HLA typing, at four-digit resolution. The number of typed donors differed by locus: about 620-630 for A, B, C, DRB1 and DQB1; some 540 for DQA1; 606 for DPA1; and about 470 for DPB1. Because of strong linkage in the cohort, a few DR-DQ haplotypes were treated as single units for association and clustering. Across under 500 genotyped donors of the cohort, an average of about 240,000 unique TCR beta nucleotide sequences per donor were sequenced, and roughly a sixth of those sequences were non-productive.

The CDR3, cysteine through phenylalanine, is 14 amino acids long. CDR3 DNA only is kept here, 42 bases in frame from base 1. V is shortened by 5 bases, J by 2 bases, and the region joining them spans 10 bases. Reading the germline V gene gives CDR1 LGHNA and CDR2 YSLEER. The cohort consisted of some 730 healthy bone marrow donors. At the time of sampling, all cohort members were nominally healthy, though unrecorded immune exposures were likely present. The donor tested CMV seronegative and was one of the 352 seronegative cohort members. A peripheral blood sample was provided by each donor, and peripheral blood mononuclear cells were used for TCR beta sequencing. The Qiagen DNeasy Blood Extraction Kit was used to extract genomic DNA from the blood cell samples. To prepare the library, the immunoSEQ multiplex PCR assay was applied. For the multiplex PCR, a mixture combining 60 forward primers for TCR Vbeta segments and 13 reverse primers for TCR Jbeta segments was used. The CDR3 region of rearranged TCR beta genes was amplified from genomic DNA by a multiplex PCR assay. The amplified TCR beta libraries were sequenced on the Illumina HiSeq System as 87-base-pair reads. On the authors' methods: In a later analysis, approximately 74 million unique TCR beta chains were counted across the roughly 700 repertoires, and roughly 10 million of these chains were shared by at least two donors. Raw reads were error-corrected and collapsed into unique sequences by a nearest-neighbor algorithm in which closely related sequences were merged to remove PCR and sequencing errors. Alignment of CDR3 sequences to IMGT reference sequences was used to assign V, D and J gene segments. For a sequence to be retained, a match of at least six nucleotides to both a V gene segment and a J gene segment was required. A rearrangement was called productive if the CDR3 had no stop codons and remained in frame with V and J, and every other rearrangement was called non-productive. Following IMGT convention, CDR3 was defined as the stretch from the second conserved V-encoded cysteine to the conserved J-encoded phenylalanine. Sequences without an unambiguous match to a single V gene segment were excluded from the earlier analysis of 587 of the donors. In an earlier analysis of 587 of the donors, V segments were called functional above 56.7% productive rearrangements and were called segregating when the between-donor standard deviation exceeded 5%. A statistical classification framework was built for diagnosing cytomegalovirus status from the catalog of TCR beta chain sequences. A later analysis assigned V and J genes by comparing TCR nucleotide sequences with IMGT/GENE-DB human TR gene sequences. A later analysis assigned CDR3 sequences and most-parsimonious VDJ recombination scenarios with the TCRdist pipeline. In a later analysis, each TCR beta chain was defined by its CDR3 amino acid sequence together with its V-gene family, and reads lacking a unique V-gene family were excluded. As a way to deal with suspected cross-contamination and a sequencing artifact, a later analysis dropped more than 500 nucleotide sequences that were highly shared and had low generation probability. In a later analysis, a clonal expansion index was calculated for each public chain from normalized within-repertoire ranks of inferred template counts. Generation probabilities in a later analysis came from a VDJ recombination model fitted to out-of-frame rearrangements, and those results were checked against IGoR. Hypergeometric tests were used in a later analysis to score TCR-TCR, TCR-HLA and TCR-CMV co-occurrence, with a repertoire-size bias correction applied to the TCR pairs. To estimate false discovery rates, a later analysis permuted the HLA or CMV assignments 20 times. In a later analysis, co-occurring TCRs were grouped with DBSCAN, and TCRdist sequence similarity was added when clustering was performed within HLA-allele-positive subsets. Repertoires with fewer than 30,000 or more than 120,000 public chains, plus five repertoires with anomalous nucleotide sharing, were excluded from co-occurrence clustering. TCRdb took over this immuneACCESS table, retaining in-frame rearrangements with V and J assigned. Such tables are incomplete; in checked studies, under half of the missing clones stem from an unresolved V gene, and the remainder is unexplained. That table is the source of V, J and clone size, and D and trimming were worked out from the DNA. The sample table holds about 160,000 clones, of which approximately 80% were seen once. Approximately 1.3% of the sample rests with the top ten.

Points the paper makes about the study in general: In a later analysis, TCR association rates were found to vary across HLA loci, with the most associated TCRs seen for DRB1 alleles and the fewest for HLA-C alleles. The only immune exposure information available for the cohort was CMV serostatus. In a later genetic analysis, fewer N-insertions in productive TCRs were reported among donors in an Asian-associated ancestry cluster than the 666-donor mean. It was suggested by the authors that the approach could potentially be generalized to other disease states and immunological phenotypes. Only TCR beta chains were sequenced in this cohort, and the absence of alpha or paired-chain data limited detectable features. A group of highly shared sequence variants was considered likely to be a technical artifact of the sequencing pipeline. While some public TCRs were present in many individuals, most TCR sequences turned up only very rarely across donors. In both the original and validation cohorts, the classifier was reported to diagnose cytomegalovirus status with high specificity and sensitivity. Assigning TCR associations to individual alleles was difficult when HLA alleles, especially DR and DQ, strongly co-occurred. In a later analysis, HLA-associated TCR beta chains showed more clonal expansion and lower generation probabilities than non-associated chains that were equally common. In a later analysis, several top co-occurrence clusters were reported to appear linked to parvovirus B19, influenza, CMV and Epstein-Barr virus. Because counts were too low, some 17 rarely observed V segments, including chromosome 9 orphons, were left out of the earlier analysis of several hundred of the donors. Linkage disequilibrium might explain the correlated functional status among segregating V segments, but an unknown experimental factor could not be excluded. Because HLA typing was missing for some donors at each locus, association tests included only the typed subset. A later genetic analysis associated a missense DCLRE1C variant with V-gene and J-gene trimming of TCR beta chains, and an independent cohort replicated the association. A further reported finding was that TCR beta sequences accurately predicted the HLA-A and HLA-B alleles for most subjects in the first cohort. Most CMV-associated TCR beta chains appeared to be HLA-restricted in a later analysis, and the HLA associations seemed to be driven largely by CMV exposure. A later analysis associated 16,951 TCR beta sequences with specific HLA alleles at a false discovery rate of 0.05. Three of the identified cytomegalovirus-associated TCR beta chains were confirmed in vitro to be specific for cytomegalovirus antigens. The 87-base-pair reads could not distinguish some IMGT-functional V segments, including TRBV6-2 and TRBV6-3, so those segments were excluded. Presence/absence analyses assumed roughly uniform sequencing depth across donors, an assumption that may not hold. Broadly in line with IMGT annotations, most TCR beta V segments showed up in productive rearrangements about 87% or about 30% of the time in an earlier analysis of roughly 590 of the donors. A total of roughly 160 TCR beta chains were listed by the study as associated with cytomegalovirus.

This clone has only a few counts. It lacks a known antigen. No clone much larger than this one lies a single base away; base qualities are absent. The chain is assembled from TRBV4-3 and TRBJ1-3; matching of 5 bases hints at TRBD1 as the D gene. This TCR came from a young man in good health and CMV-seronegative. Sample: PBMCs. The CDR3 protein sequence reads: CASSGPRAGNTIYF. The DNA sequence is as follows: TGCGCCAGCAGCGGCCCCAGGGCTGGAAACACCATATATTTT.